The 9 T cell receptor beta chains given below trace back to one sample, sequenced in a study of post-analysis software for immune sequencing data. Findings and caveats of the study: Five TRBV segments, TRBV5-6, TRBV5-1 and TRBV20-1 among them, were found more frequent in patients than controls.

Unique molecular identifiers were present in the TCR beta cDNA libraries. From the PCR reads, TCRdb called clonotypes with MiXCR, one entry per CDR3 protein. The table has hundreds of thousands of distinct CDR3 sequences, over 45% seen once. Antigens for these TCRs are unknown. Sequenced: blood. These receptors were obtained from a girl aged 2 to 10 with multiple sclerosis.

V and J are TRBV11-3 and TRBJ1-4; D uncertain. Between the trimmed V and J ends, which lost 5 bases and 0 bases, there was a span of 4 bases. CDR1 SGHNT and CDR2 YENEEA come from the germline V gene. The CDR3 sequence is 13 residues long. This CDR3 reads CASSTSTNEKLFF. CDR3 DNA sequence: TGTGCCAGCAGCACCTCAACTAATGAAAAACTGTTTTTT.

This sequence joins TRBV20-1 and TRBJ2-7; 10 positions match TRBD2. The CDR3 has 15 amino acids. CDR1 and CDR2 from the germline V gene are DFQATT and SNEGSKA (reference sequence). V was pared by 2 bases and J by 5 bases, with 9 bases of the junction left unmatched. CDR3 bases: TGCAGTGCTAGATGGCCGGGACTAGCGTCCCACGAGCAGTACTTC. This codes for CSARWPGLASHEQYF.

The V call is TRBV15, the J call TRBJ2-7; 7 bases align to TRBD1. Trimming cost V 0 bases and J 11 bases; bases outside gene matches: 7. The CDR3 totals 13 residues. CDR1 is LNHNV, CDR2 YYDKDF, per germline (reference sequence). The CDR3 sequence is CATSRDGPTGKYF. The CDR3 DNA follows: TGTGCCACCAGCAGAGATGGGCCGACAGGGAAGTACTTC.

This rearrangement joins TRBV29-1 to TRBJ2-1; D is possibly TRBD1 (5 bases). V shed 7 bases and J shed 4 bases, with 14 bases lying between them. Germline V gene lookup returns CDR1 SQVTM and CDR2 ANQGSEA. The CDR3 has 13 amino acids. CDR3 in DNA: TGCAGCGGTACAGGACCTCCATACAATGAGCAGTTCTTC. This sequence encodes CSGTGPPYNEQFF.

The chain joins TRBV5-1 to TRBJ1-2; 7 bases are shared with TRBD1. The germline V gene has CDR1 SGHRS and CDR2 YFSETQ. J lost 6 bases, V lost 2 bases, and 4 bases had no gene match. The length of the CDR3 is 13 residues. The CDR3 reads CASSFQGVDGYTF. The CDR3 DNA sequence: TGCGCCAGCAGCTTCCAGGGGGTGGATGGCTACACCTTC.

This rearrangement joins TRBV29-1 to TRBJ2-2; 7 nucleotides align to TRBD1. Germline CDR1 reads SQVTM; CDR2 reads ANQGSEA. Unmatched junction bases numbered 7, after V lost 3 bases and J lost 6 bases. CDR3 size: 14 residues. The CDR3 spells CSVDTGAQAGELFF. CDR3 coding DNA: TGCAGCGTTGACACAGGGGCGCAGGCCGGGGAGCTGTTTTTT.

This clonotype was found a few times. The chain uses TRBV4-2 and TRBJ1-2, with 7 bases identical to TRBD1. With 0 bases clipped from V and 5 bases from J, the junction kept 3 bases outside the gene matches. The germline gives CDR1 LGHNA, CDR2 YNFKEQ. This CDR3 has 14 amino acids. The CDR3 loop is CASSQDSRGYGYTF. CDR3 nucleotide sequence: TGTGCCAGCAGCCAAGATTCCAGGGGGTATGGCTACACCTTC.

The J gene is TRBJ1-1, the V gene TRBV7-9, with 7 nucleotides matching TRBD1. Germline CDR1 is SEHNR and CDR2 is FQNEAQ (reference sequence). Trimming cost V 11 bases and J 2 bases; bases outside gene matches: 8. This CDR3 contains 13 residues. The DNA for the CDR3 is TGTGCCGGAGGGACAGCCGCCAACACTGAAGCTTTCTTT. This translates into CAGGTAANTEAFF.

The J gene is TRBJ1-1, the V gene TRBV25-1, with TRBD1 matching 9 bases. The CDR3 spans 14 residues. The V gene's germline CDR1 is MGHDK and CDR2 SYGVNS. V dropped 3 bases and J dropped 6; count of bases not matched to a gene: 5. CDR3 sequence reads: CASSDPQGAPEAFF. CDR3 in DNA: TGTGCCAGCAGTGACCCACAGGGGGCCCCTGAAGCTTTCTTT. Variable domain in full (rest from reference TRBV25-1 and TRBJ1-1): EADIYQTPRYLVIGTGKKITLECSQTMGHDKMYWYQQDPGMELHLIHYSYGVNSTEKGDLSSESTVSRIRTEHFPLTLESARPSHTSQYLCASSDPQGAPEAFFGQGTRLTVV.